This T cell receptor beta chain derives from a study of CD8 T cells in ankylosing spondylitis. Whole-study findings and limits: Within peripheral blood, clones linked to disease were CD8+ and relatively rare. A motif of eight or nine highly homologous TCR beta variants was seen as apparently characteristic of ankylosing spondylitis blood.

This clonotype was observed many times. Its matching antigen is unknown. The CDR3 runs 15 residues. Trimming cost V 6 bases and J 8 bases, with 23 bases left between them. From germline, CDR1 is DFQATT and CDR2 SNEGSKA (reference sequence). Quantitative molecular-barcoded 5'-RACE generated the TCR beta libraries. TCRdb re-derived calls from the 5' RACE reads in MiXCR, one entry per CDR3 protein. The sample includes about 240,000 distinct CDR3 sequences, roughly 10% of them seen just once. The TCR was taken from a male donor with ankylosing spondylitis or in good health (not recorded which). Sequenced sample: blood, either unsorted or a sorted T cell fraction (not recorded which). The chain combines TRBV20-1 with TRBJ2-1, with D perhaps TRBD2 (6 bases). The CDR3 reads CSAIYRDSGSDEQFF. In DNA form, the CDR3 reads TGCAGTGCAATTTACCGGGACTCCGGGTCGGATGAGCAGTTCTTC.